The 18 T cell receptor beta chains in this list originate from one sample, sequenced in a study of Ad26.COV2.S vaccination and SARS-CoV-2 variants. Treatment: roughly 19 received Ad26.COV2.S at low or high dose, single or two shots; about five received placebo; per-sample allocation not given. Specimen acquisition occurred on day 63 following the initial vaccine or placebo injection. The repertoire was sequenced with immunoSEQ multiplex PCR; TCRdb's copy has only in-frame clones and lacks some. The data show fewer than 800,000 clones, with 89% seen just once and approximately 1.5% held by the top ten. The specimen comprised peripheral blood, sampled in a trial of Ad26.COV2.S vaccine versus placebo. The receptor source for this set is a person aged 18-60 years who received the Ad26.COV2.S COVID-19 vaccine or a placebo.

This clone occurred once. This chain links TRBV24-1 with TRBJ2-1, with TRBD2 matching over 9 bases. Germline V gene sequence: CDR1 KGHDR, CDR2 SFDVKD. V lost 7 bases to trimming and J lost 8 bases; unmatched junction nucleotides: 11. The CDR3 spans 15 residues. CDR3 in amino acids: CATSEPGLAADEQFF. In DNA form, the CDR3 reads TGTGCCACCAGCGAGCCGGGACTAGCAGCTGATGAGCAGTTCTTC.

This clone was observed a single time. The CDR3 DNA is TGTGCCAGTAGTATTGGTGACCGACAGTATAGCAATCAGCCCCAGCATTTT. Its translation is CASSIGDRQYSNQPQHF. V and J are TRBV19 and TRBJ1-5; D perhaps matches TRBD1 (5 bases). Trimming shortened V by 3 bases and J by 0 bases, and 15 bases separated the two germline ends. In germline, CDR1 is LNHDA, CDR2 SQIVND (reference sequence). This CDR3 has 17 residues. The full variable domain, completed using reference TRBV19 and TRBJ1-5, is DGGITQSPKYLFRKEGQNVTLSCEQNLNHDAMYWYRQDPGQGLRLIYYSQIVNDFQKGDIAEGYSVSREKKESFPLTVTSAQKNPTAFYLCASSIGDRQYSNQPQHFGDGTRLSIL.

The V and J genes are TRBV6-5 and TRBJ1-1; weak D call: TRBD1 (6 bases). Germline V gives CDR1 MNHEY, CDR2 SVGAGI. The length of the CDR3 is 15 residues. Trimming removed 2 bases at V and 0 bases at J, with 10 bases between. CDR3 amino acids: CASSYRGVMNTEAFF. The CDR3 region has the DNA TGTGCCAGCAGTTACAGGGGGGTTATGAACACTGAAGCTTTCTTT.

The CDR3 sequence: CATGGPGSGAGNTIYF. Here the CDR3 DNA reads TGTGCCACTGGCGGCCCCGGGTCAGGGGCTGGAAACACCATATATTTT. The rearrangement uses TRBV30 and TRBJ1-3, with D possibly matching TRBD1 (6 bases). Looked up from germline, CDR1 is GTSNPN and CDR2 is SVGIG (reference sequence). Trimming took off 8 bases at V and 2 bases at J, with 22 bases between the two ends. CDR3 length: 16 residues.

V is TRBV18 and J is TRBJ2-7; D is unresolved. CDR3 length equals 12 residues. Trimming took off 6 bases at V and 3 bases at J, with 9 bases between the two ends. The germline V gene has CDR1 KGHSH and CDR2 LQKENI. This chain's CDR3 is CASSPYGYEQYF. CDR3 nucleotides: TGTGCCAGCTCGCCATATGGCTACGAGCAGTACTTC.

This chain uses TRBV3-1 (or the pseudogene TRBV3-2) with TRBJ2-1, with D unclear. V was pared by 5 bases and J by 10 bases, with 9 bases between. This CDR3 contains 11 residues. Germline V lookup: CDR1 LGHDT, CDR2 YNNKEL (reference sequence). The CDR3 DNA follows: TGTGCCAGCAGCGCCCTTGGAGAGCAGTTCTTC. This codes for CASSALGEQFF.

The gene calls are TRBV20-1 and TRBJ1-2; 7 bases are a match to TRBD1. The CDR3 has 17 residues. Per germline, CDR1 DFQATT and CDR2 SNEGSKA (reference sequence). J was trimmed by 6 bases and V by 3 bases; bases with no gene match: 19. The DNA of the CDR3 is TGCAGTGCTAGTTGGGCCTTCGTCCTCAGGGGGGAGGATGGCTACACCTTC. Translation: CSASWAFVLRGEDGYTF.

The rearrangement links TRBV11-3 to TRBJ1-1; D call uncertain. CDR3 size: 13 residues. Trimming shortened V by 3 bases and J by 1 base, and 6 bases separated the two germline ends. Germline CDR1 reads SGHNT; CDR2 reads YENEEA. The CDR3 bases are TGTGCCAGCAGCTTTCTCTGGAACACTGAAGCTTTCTTT. Protein: CASSFLWNTEAFF.

The rearrangement uses TRBV9 and TRBJ1-1, with TRBD1 identical over 7 bases. The trim removed 3 bases at V and 3 bases at J, leaving 2 bases unmatched. The CDR3 runs 13 residues. CDR1 is SGDLS, CDR2 YYNGEE, per germline. Here the CDR3 DNA reads TGTGCCAGCAGCGGAGGACAGGACACTGAAGCTTTCTTT. Protein sequence: CASSGGQDTEAFF.

As to this clone: The same CDR3 also results from other DNA sequences found in this sample. The CDR3 reads CSARSNYGYTF. Written as DNA, the CDR3 is TGCAGTGCCAGGTCTAACTATGGCTACACCTTC. This chain links TRBV20-1 with TRBJ1-2; D gene unclear. V lost 6 bases to trimming and J lost 0 bases, with 5 bases between them. This CDR3 is 11 amino acids long. In germline, CDR1 is DFQATT, CDR2 SNEGSKA (reference sequence).

This rearrangement joins TRBV24-1 to TRBJ1-5, with D perhaps TRBD1 (6 bases). This CDR3 spans 14 amino acids. V was shortened by 5 bases and J by 0 bases, with 7 bases between the two germline ends. The germline V gene has CDR1 KGHDR and CDR2 SFDVKD. The CDR3 here is CATSGTASNQPQHF. The CDR3 region has the DNA TGTGCCACCAGTGGGACAGCTAGCAATCAGCCCCAGCATTTT.

The genes are TRBV7-2 and TRBJ1-1; D is uncertain. In germline, CDR1 is SGHTA, CDR2 FQGNSA. V was shortened by 3 bases and J by 0 bases, with 11 bases between the two germline ends. This CDR3 spans 15 amino acids. The CDR3 reads CASSFTTGMNTEAFF. The CDR3, as DNA: TGTGCCAGCAGCTTTACGACGGGGATGAACACTGAAGCTTTCTTT.

Worth noting for this clone: Other DNA sequences of this sample code for an identical CDR3. V is TRBV5-1 and J is TRBJ2-5; D call uncertain. The germline gives CDR1 SGHRS, CDR2 YFSETQ. With 4 bases removed from V and 5 bases from J, the gap between germline ends came to 12 bases. The CDR3 loop spans 13 amino acids. The CDR3 region is CASSPDPRETQYF. The CDR3 nucleotides are TGCGCCAGCAGCCCGGACCCGCGGGAGACCCAGTACTTC.

This sequence joins TRBV7-8 and TRBJ2-1, with 8 bases aligning to TRBD2. This CDR3 spans 17 amino acids. Germline V gives CDR1 SGHVS, CDR2 FQNEAQ. Trimming cost V 4 bases and J 4 bases; bases outside gene matches: 12. The CDR3 nucleotides read TGTGCCAGCAGCTCCCCCGGCGGGAGGACACCATACAATGAGCAGTTCTTC. As protein: CASSSPGGRTPYNEQFF.

The genes are TRBV6-2 or TRBV6-3 and TRBJ2-3, with 12 bases aligning to TRBD2. The CDR3 extends over 16 amino acids. CDR1 is MNHEY and CDR2 is SVGEGT in the germline V gene. V lost 3 bases and J lost 9; bases outside the gene matches: 10. In DNA, the CDR3 is TGTGCCAGCAGTTATCAGGAGCGGACTAGCGGGATAACGCAGTATTTT. Translation: CASSYQERTSGITQYF.

The rearrangement joins TRBV7-8 to TRBJ2-3; D tentatively fits TRBD1 or TRBD2 (5 bases each). CDR3 size: 15 residues. Germline loops: CDR1 SGHVS, CDR2 FQNEAQ. Trimming left V 5 bases short and J 6 bases short, with 18 bases between. The DNA for the CDR3 is TGTGCCAGCAGCATGTGGGACCCTGGATTGGATACGCAGTATTTT. Its translation is CASSMWDPGLDTQYF. The full variable domain, in which reference TRBV7-8 and TRBJ2-3 provide the parts outside the CDR3, is GAGVSQSPRYKVAKRGQDVALRCDPISGHVSLFWYQQALGQGPEFLTYFQNEAQLDKSGLPSDRFFAERPEGSVSTLKIQRTQQEDSAVYLCASSMWDPGLDTQYFGPGTRLTVL.

By its share, this clone is medium-sized (0.01 to 0.1%). The chain uses TRBV19 and TRBJ1-2, with 8 bases aligning to TRBD1. V was pared by 6 bases and J by 5 bases, with 5 bases of the junction left unmatched. The CDR3 has 13 amino acids. The germline V gene encodes CDR1 LNHDA and CDR2 SQIVND (reference sequence). CDR3 protein: CASRYGQGYGYTF. For the CDR3, the DNA is TGTGCCAGTAGGTACGGACAGGGATATGGCTACACCTTC.

The chain has TRBV13 and TRBJ2-3, with TRBD2 matching 12 bases. Germline CDR1 reads PRHDT; CDR2 reads FYEKMQ (reference sequence). V trimming: 3 bases; J trimming: 0 bases; junction bases outside the gene matches: 10. The CDR3 consists of 19 residues. The CDR3 loop is CASSFTSGGFPSSTDTQYF. In nucleotides, the CDR3 is TGTGCCAGCAGCTTCACTAGCGGGGGGTTTCCCTCTAGCACAGATACGCAGTATTTT.